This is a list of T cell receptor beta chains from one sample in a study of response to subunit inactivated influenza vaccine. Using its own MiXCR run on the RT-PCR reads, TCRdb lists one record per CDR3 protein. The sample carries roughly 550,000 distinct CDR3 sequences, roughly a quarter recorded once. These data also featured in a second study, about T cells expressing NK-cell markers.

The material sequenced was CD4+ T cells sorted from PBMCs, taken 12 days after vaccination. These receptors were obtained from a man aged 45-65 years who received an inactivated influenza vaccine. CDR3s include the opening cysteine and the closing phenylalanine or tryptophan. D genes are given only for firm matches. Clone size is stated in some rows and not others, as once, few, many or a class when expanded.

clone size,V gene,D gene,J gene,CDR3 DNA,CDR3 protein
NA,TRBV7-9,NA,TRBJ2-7,TGTGCCAGCAGCTTGGGGGACGGTCCTAGCTACGAGCAGTACTTC,CASSLGDGPSYEQYF
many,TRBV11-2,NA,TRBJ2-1,TGTGCCAGCAGACTTATCACAGGGAGATCCTACAATGAGCAGTTCTTC,CASRLITGRSYNEQFF
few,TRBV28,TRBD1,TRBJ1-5,TGTGCCAGCAGTAGAGACCAGGGGGTGCCGAGGCCCCAGCATTTT,CASSRDQGVPRPQHF
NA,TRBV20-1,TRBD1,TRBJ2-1,TGCAGTGCTGGGGCGACAGGGAGCTCCTACAATGAGCAGTTCTTC,CSAGATGSSYNEQFF
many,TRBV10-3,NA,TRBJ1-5,TGTGCCATCAGTGAAGGGTTAGGGGAGACTCAGCCCCAGCATTTT,CAISEGLGETQPQHF
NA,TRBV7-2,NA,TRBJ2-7,TGTGCCAGCAGCTCAGTGTCTCCTCTCGAGCAGTACTTC,CASSSVSPLEQYF
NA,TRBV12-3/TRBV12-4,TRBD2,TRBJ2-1,TGTGCCAGCAGTTACGGACTAGCGGGGAGGGATGAGCAGTTCTTC,CASSYGLAGRDEQFF
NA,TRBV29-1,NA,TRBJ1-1,TGCAGCGTTGGTCACCGGCTGAACACTGAAGCTTTCTTT,CSVGHRLNTEAFF
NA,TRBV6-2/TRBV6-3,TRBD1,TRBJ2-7,TGTGCCAGCAGCCTCCGGGACAGGTATGGCTACGAGCAGTACTTC,CASSLRDRYGYEQYF
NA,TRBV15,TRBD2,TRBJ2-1,TGTGCCACCAGCAGGAAGGGGGGACTAGCGGGTGGTAGCTCCTACAATGAGCAGTTCTTC,CATSRKGGLAGGSSYNEQFF
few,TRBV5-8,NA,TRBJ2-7,TGTGCCAGCAGCCGGCCCAGGGACGGGTCCTACGAGCAGTACTTC,CASSRPRDGSYEQYF
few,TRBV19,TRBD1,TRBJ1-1,TGTGCCAGTAGCACCTCTGGACAGGGGATGAACACTGAAGCTTTCTTT,CASSTSGQGMNTEAFF
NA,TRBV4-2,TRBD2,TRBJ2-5,TGTGCCAGCAGCCCCAGCGGGAGTGGCCCTTTAAATACCCAGTACTTC,CASSPSGSGPLNTQYF
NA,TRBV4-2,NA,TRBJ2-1,TGTGCCAGCAGCCAAACCGGGGCGTTTGGCTCCTACAATGAGCAGTTCTTC,CASSQTGAFGSYNEQFF
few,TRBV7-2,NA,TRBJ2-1,TGTGCCAGCAGCTTAGTCCGTGGAGAGGAGCAGTTCTTC,CASSLVRGEEQFF
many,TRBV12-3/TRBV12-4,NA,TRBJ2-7,TGTGCCAGCAGTTCCTTACCCAGGAGCTACGAGCAGTACTTC,CASSSLPRSYEQYF
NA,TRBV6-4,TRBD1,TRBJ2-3,TGTGCCAGCAGTGGACAGGGAAGAGATACGCAGTATTTT,CASSGQGRDTQYF
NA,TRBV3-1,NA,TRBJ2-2,TGTGCCAGCAGCCAAGGGGGTGCCCTGACTGCCGGGGAGCTGTTTTTT,CASSQGGALTAGELFF
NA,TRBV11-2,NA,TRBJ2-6,TGTGCCAGCAGCTTAGATGGACGACGTAACTCTGGGGCCAACGTCCTGACTTTC,CASSLDGRRNSGANVLTF
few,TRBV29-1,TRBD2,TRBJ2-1,TGCAGCGTCGCTAGGGACTATTTTTACAATGAGCAGTTCTTC,CSVARDYFYNEQFF